These 30 T cell receptor beta chains share one sample of origin, sequenced in a study of shared clonotypes between healthy human individuals. Using immunoSEQ multiplex PCR, the repertoire was profiled, and TCRdb retains in-frame clones only, with some absent. Of millions of clones detected, 85% to 95% appear once; the ten largest clones hold approximately 1.2%. CD45RO-negative cells were positively selected for CCR7, leaving out terminally differentiated effector memory CD45RA+ cells. The sequencing input was naive CD8+ T cells sorted from blood. These receptors were collected from a man between 18 and 35 years old in good health.

Turning to this clone: The identical CDR3 is also encoded by other nucleotide sequences in the sample. The chain is built from TRBV5-6 and TRBJ1-5; no clear D. Germline V gene data show CDR1 as SGHDT and CDR2 as YYEEEE. V dropped 2 bases and J dropped 1 base, with 4 bases sitting between them. The CDR3 spans 13 residues. The CDR3 DNA follows: TGTGCCAGCAGCTTAGGAAGCAATCAGCCCCAGCATTTT. The encoded protein is CASSLGSNQPQHF.

The V call is TRBV2, the J call TRBJ2-1; weak D call: TRBD1 (5 bases). This CDR3 has 14 residues. Germline V CDR1 and CDR2: SNHLY, FYNNEI. V lost 7 bases to trimming and J lost 6 bases, with 16 bases between them. CDR3 protein: CASIMSVRVNEQFF. The CDR3 nucleotides are TGTGCCAGCATTATGAGTGTCAGGGTCAATGAGCAGTTCTTC. Full variable domain (remainder filled in from reference TRBV2 and TRBJ2-1): EPEVTQTPSHQVTQMGQEVILRCVPISNHLYFYWYRQILGQKVEFLVSFYNNEISEKSEIFDDQFSVERPDGSNFTLKIRSTKLEDSAMYFCASIMSVRVNEQFFGPGTRLTVL.

Details on this clone: This sample also contains other DNA sequences that code for the same CDR3. The genes are TRBV6-6 and TRBJ2-5; the D is unclear. Germline V gives CDR1 MNHNY, CDR2 SVGAGI (reference sequence). The CDR3 is 14 amino acids. Trimming stripped 0 bases from V and 2 bases from J, with 7 bases between. CDR3 loop: CASSYSPRQETQYF. CDR3 DNA: TGTGCCAGCAGTTACTCCCCCAGGCAAGAGACCCAGTACTTC.

The chain joins TRBV7-9 to TRBJ1-1, with D possibly matching TRBD1 (5 bases). Germline loops: CDR1 SEHNR, CDR2 FQNEAQ (reference sequence). Between the trimmed V and J ends, which lost 5 bases and 5 bases, there was a span of 15 bases. The CDR3 runs 14 residues. The CDR3: CASSLFGGETEAFF. CDR3 nucleotides: TGTGCCAGCAGCCTATTTGGGGGAGAAACTGAAGCTTTCTTT.

To note about this clone: The same CDR3 also results from other DNA sequences found in this sample. The chain joins TRBV27 to TRBJ1-5; D gene unclear. This CDR3 has 14 amino acids. V lost 3 bases and J lost 0, with 6 bases in between. Germline CDR1 reads MNHEY; CDR2 reads SMNVEV (reference sequence). Written as DNA, the CDR3 is TGTGCCAGCAGTTTTCTAGGTAGCAATCAGCCCCAGCATTTT. As protein: CASSFLGSNQPQHF.

V and J are TRBV19 and TRBJ2-4; 10 bases agree with TRBD1. Trimming removed 6 bases from V and 8 bases from J; junction bases left unmatched: 10. This CDR3 is built from 15 residues. Germline CDR1 LNHDA, CDR2 SQIVND (reference sequence). The CDR3 region has the DNA TGTGCCAGTAGAGGGGACAGGGGAACGAGGGACATTCAGTACTTC. As protein: CASRGDRGTRDIQYF.

This clone was seen more than once but under ten times. The genes are TRBV27 and TRBJ1-6; 7 nucleotides line up with TRBD1. Germline lookup yields CDR1 MNHEY and CDR2 SMNVEV (reference sequence). Trimming took 3 bases from V and 6 from J; bases not matched to a gene: 2. The CDR3 is 14 amino acids. The CDR3 DNA is TGTGCCAGCAGTTTGACAGGGACTAATTCACCCCTCCACTTT. Translation: CASSLTGTNSPLHF.

This chain uses TRBV10-3 with TRBJ2-2, with 7 positions matching TRBD1. The germline gives CDR1 ENHRY, CDR2 SYGVKD. CDR3 length: 20 residues. V was clipped by 3 bases and J by 3 bases; unmatched bases: 19. DNA of the CDR3: TGTGCCATCAGTGACGGACCGGGACAGAAACTCGCGACGGACACCGGGGAGCTGTTTTTT. This sequence encodes CAISDGPGQKLATDTGELFF.

This clone has only one observation. The chain is built from TRBV18 and TRBJ2-5, with 9 positions matching TRBD1. Germline V gene data show CDR1 as KGHSH and CDR2 as LQKENI. V lost 1 base, J lost 5 bases, and 5 bases stayed unmatched. The CDR3 extends over 15 amino acids. CDR3 nucleotide sequence: TGTGCCAGCTCACCACTACAGGGGGCCGAGGAGACCCAGTACTTC. Residues: CASSPLQGAEETQYF.

This chain links TRBV6-5 with TRBJ2-2, with 11 bases fitting TRBD2. Unmatched junction bases numbered 2, after V lost 0 bases and J lost 5 bases. The CDR3 has 16 amino acids. Per the germline V gene, CDR1 is MNHEY and CDR2 is SVGAGI. The CDR3 loop is CASSYSSGRATGELFF. The CDR3 coding sequence is TGTGCCAGCAGTTACTCTAGCGGGAGGGCTACCGGGGAGCTGTTTTTT.

To note about this clone: This sample includes further DNA sequences coding for the same CDR3. The chain uses TRBV7-9 and TRBJ2-7, with no clear D. In germline, CDR1 is SEHNR, CDR2 FQNEAQ (reference sequence). The V end was cut by 1 base, the J end by 4 bases, with 5 bases between. The CDR3 loop spans 12 amino acids. The CDR3 reads CASSLEEYEQYF. For the CDR3, the DNA is TGTGCCAGCAGCTTAGAAGAATACGAGCAGTACTTC.

This clone was recorded only once. This specimen includes other DNA sequences encoding the same CDR3. V usage is TRBV4-3 and J usage is TRBJ1-2, with 8 bases fitting TRBD1. Germline V gene sequence: CDR1 LGHNA, CDR2 YSLEER. The CDR3 covers 15 residues. The V and J ends lost 0 bases and 7 bases, in that order; junction bases with no gene match: 7. CDR3 sequence: CASSQDIAGGGGYTF. CDR3 nucleotides: TGCGCCAGCAGCCAAGATATCGCAGGGGGCGGTGGCTACACCTTC.

The chain is built from TRBV7-9 and TRBJ1-5; 8 bases fit TRBD1. The V and J ends lost 0 bases and 8 bases, in that order; junction bases with no gene match: 6. This CDR3 region has 15 residues. Germline V gene lookup returns CDR1 SEHNR and CDR2 FQNEAQ (reference sequence). In nucleotides, the CDR3 is TGTGCCAGCAGCTTAGCGGGACAGGAATCGGAGCCCCAGCATTTT. This translates into CASSLAGQESEPQHF.

V and J are TRBV19 and TRBJ2-1; the match to TRBD1 covers 7 bases. The V segment lost 1 base and the J segment 9 bases; nucleotides outside the gene matches: 6. The CDR3 contains 14 residues. Germline-derived CDR1 and CDR2 are LNHDA and SQIVND (reference sequence). CDR3 in amino acids: CASSIGQGAAEQFF. CDR3 nucleotides: TGTGCCAGTAGTATAGGACAGGGTGCGGCTGAGCAGTTCTTC.

The chain joins TRBV10-3 to TRBJ2-5; 7 bases match TRBD1. CDR3 length: 15 residues. From germline, CDR1 is ENHRY and CDR2 SYGVKD. Trimming cost V 6 bases and J 5 bases; bases outside gene matches: 12. The CDR3 DNA is TGTGCCATCAGCCATCAAGGGACAGCCGGGGAGACCCAGTACTTC. Its translation: CAISHQGTAGETQYF.

About this clone itself: The sample has other DNA sequences that encode this CDR3 too. The chain has TRBV27 and TRBJ2-3, with TRBD2 matching 12 bases. This CDR3 spans 17 amino acids. CDR1 MNHEY and CDR2 SMNVEV come from the germline V gene (reference sequence). V dropped 1 base and J dropped 3; count of bases not matched to a gene: 5. Written as DNA, the CDR3 is TGTGCCAGCAGTTTATTGACTAGCGGGAGAGGAACAGATACGCAGTATTTT. Its protein is CASSLLTSGRGTDTQYF.

V usage is TRBV30 and J usage is TRBJ2-2; D may be TRBD1 (6 bases). This CDR3 contains 12 residues. The V gene lost 5 bases and the J gene lost 3 bases, with 7 bases spanning the gap. Germline V gene sequence: CDR1 GTSNPN, CDR2 SVGIG (reference sequence). The CDR3: CAWAGDTGELFF. In nucleotides, the CDR3 is TGTGCCTGGGCAGGGGACACCGGGGAGCTGTTTTTT.

In this sample, this clone turned up once. The chain carries TRBV19 and TRBJ2-5; D remains unclear. Trimming cost V 3 bases and J 3 bases, with 2 bases left between them. This CDR3 has 11 residues. Germline values: CDR1 LNHDA, CDR2 SQIVND (reference sequence). Written as DNA, the CDR3 is TGTGCCAGTAGTATGAAAGAGACCCAGTACTTC. Translation gives CASSMKETQYF.

The chain joins TRBV13 to TRBJ2-7; TRBD2 is a possible D gene (6 bases). Germline V gene sequence: CDR1 PRHDT, CDR2 FYEKMQ (reference sequence). V lost 0 bases and J lost 2, with 11 bases in between. The CDR3 contains 15 residues. CDR3 nucleotide sequence: TGTGCCAGCAGCTTAGGCGGTAGCGGAGCCTACGAGCAGTACTTC. It encodes CASSLGGSGAYEQYF.

The J gene is TRBJ2-7, the V gene TRBV11-2; D remains ambiguous. V lost 5 bases to trimming and J lost 3 bases, with 11 bases between them. The CDR3 has 13 residues. Germline CDR1 and CDR2: SGHAT and FQNNGV. CDR3 nucleotides: TGTGCCAGCAGCCCAAGACATTACTACGAGCAGTACTTC. It specifies CASSPRHYYEQYF.

This sequence joins TRBV11-2 and TRBJ2-5; D unresolved. CDR3 length equals 13 residues. The V gene's germline CDR1 is SGHAT and CDR2 FQNNGV. V was trimmed by 2 bases and J by 5 bases, leaving 9 bases between them. The CDR3 DNA follows: TGTGCCAGCAGCTTATACCTAGGGGAGACCCAGTACTTC. Residues: CASSLYLGETQYF.

This chain links TRBV4-3 with TRBJ2-1; unclear D gene. The CDR3 has 17 amino acids. CDR1 is LGHNA, CDR2 YSLEER, per germline. Trimming shortened V by 1 base and J by 3 bases, and 16 bases separated the two germline ends. This chain's CDR3 is CASSQVTLRPDYNEQFF. The CDR3 DNA reads as TGCGCCAGCAGCCAAGTAACGCTGCGGCCAGACTACAATGAGCAGTTCTTC.

The chain joins TRBV7-9 to TRBJ2-2, with 7 bases fitting TRBD1. Trimming took 4 bases from V and 0 from J; bases not matched to a gene: 2. Germline CDR1 SEHNR, CDR2 FQNEAQ (reference sequence). There are 15 residues in the CDR3. CDR3 residues: CASSYRGPNTGELFF. In nucleotides, the CDR3 is TGTGCCAGCAGCTACAGGGGTCCGAACACCGGGGAGCTGTTTTTT.

The rearrangement joins TRBV15 to TRBJ1-4; 7 bases map to TRBD1. The CDR3 has 15 amino acids. CDR1 and CDR2 (germline): LNHNV, YYDKDF (reference sequence). With 3 bases clipped from V and 7 bases from J, the junction kept 8 bases outside the gene matches. For the CDR3, the DNA is TGTGCCACCAGCAGGACTAGGGGGCAGGTTGAAAAACTGTTTTTT. Translation: CATSRTRGQVEKLFF.

The chain carries TRBV4-1 and TRBJ1-5, with D perhaps matching TRBD1 (6 bases). Trimming cost V 1 base and J 3 bases, with 10 bases left between them. Germline CDR1 MGHRA, CDR2 YSYEKL. The CDR3 consists of 15 residues. This chain's CDR3 is CASSQVPGANQPQHF. CDR3 in DNA: TGCGCCAGCAGCCAAGTACCGGGGGCCAATCAGCCCCAGCATTTT.

This chain joins TRBV19 and TRBJ1-2; perhaps TRBD1 as D (5 bases). CDR3 length: 17 residues. The ends were cut back, 3 bases at V and 3 bases at J, with 20 bases in the middle. Germline values: CDR1 LNHDA, CDR2 SQIVND (reference sequence). This CDR3 is CASSIDVGRGLYYGYTF. The CDR3 region has the DNA TGTGCCAGTAGTATCGACGTCGGAAGGGGCCTTTACTATGGCTACACCTTC. Looking up the rest from reference TRBV19 and TRBJ1-2 gives the full variable domain: DGGITQSPKYLFRKEGQNVTLSCEQNLNHDAMYWYRQDPGQGLRLIYYSQIVNDFQKGDIAEGYSVSREKKESFPLTVTSAQKNPTAFYLCASSIDVGRGLYYGYTFGSGTRLTVV.

This chain uses TRBV28 with TRBJ1-3; D not resolved. The CDR3 totals 15 residues. CDR1 and CDR2 from the germline V gene are MDHEN and SYDVKM. The V end lost 2 bases, the J end lost 0 bases, and 8 bases lay between the germline ends. The CDR3 nucleotides read TGTGCCAGCAGTTTAACTAAAAACTCTGGAAACACCATATATTTT. Translation: CASSLTKNSGNTIYF.

The J gene is TRBJ1-2, the V gene TRBV27, with 8 positions matching TRBD1. V gave up 7 bases and J gave up 4 bases; unmatched junction bases: 5. This CDR3 comprises 13 residues. Germline CDR1 is MNHEY and CDR2 is SMNVEV (reference sequence). CDR3: CASIMDRAYGYTF. CDR3 sequence (DNA): TGTGCCAGCATCATGGACAGGGCCTATGGCTACACCTTC.

V is TRBV13 and J is TRBJ2-1; a possible D gene is TRBD2 (7 bases). This CDR3 has 14 amino acids. The V end was cut by 1 base, the J end by 7 bases, with 11 bases between. The germline V gene has CDR1 PRHDT and CDR2 FYEKMQ (reference sequence). The CDR3 protein is CASSLAGGRNEQFF. For the CDR3, the DNA is TGTGCCAGCAGCTTAGCGGGGGGCAGGAATGAGCAGTTCTTC. Filled out from reference TRBV13 and TRBJ2-1, the complete variable domain reads AAGVIQSPRHLIKEKRETATLKCYPIPRHDTVYWYQQGPGQDPQFLISFYEKMQSDKGSIPDRFSAQQFSDYHSELNMSSLELGDSALYFCASSLAGGRNEQFFGPGTRLTVL.

The V gene is TRBV5-6, the J gene TRBJ1-5, with D perhaps TRBD1 (5 bases). The V gene lost 2 bases and the J gene lost 11 bases, with 14 bases spanning the gap. The CDR3 spans 13 residues. In germline, CDR1 is SGHDT, CDR2 YYEEEE. The CDR3 nucleotides read TGTGCCAGCAGCTTAACCAGGGACGAAACCCAGCATTTT. It is translated as CASSLTRDETQHF.